This TCR beta chain was captured in a study of response to subunit inactivated influenza vaccine. One entry per CDR3 protein results from TCRdb running MiXCR on the RT-PCR reads. The sample shows roughly 290,000 distinct CDR3 sequences, about a fifth of them seen only once. General study points: Only a handful of new T cells, the authors suggested, are recruited with each seasonal influenza vaccination.

As for this clonotype: The antigen remains undetermined.

In germline, CDR1 is MNHEY, CDR2 SVGEGT. This CDR3 spans 12 amino acids. Trimming took off 4 bases at V and 4 bases at J, with 7 bases between the two ends. The source is a man between 50 and 69 years old who received an inactivated influenza vaccine. V and J are TRBV6-2 or TRBV6-3 and TRBJ1-2; D gene unclear. Material: PBMCs from blood, obtained about 19 months after vaccination. CDR3 DNA: TGTGCCAGCAGTTCTGACGGCTATGGCTACACCTTC. Protein product: CASSSDGYGYTF.